This TCR beta chain derives from a study of blood T cell repertoires in COVID-19. Study details: Both acute and convalescent COVID-19 samples were obtained from the United States, Italy and Spain. Sources were T cells, B-cell-depleted T cells, or PBMCs; the material itself was cDNA or gDNA.

In the authors' workflow: Scientists estimated how many nucleated cells there were by amplifying reference gene primers. Clones were read by immunoSEQ multiplex PCR, and TCRdb kept only the in-frame ones, dropping some. The D gene and trimming were derived from the DNA, and the V and J assignments and clone size from that table. The sample has approximately 210,000 clones, about 91% seen once. This CDR3 has 16 amino acids. Unmatched junction bases numbered 6, after V lost 4 bases and J lost 0 bases. The V gene's germline CDR1 is SGHNT and CDR2 YENEEA. The sequence was obtained from a man younger than 45 with acute or convalescent COVID-19. This chain uses TRBV11-3 with TRBJ2-1; TRBD2 aligns across 7 bases. Sequencing input: peripheral blood. The CDR3 region has the DNA TGTGCCAGCAGCTCGTTAGCGGGTGGCTCCTACAATGAGCAGTTCTTC. The encoded protein is CASSSLAGGSYNEQFF.